A selection of T cell receptor beta chains follows, all from one sample in a study. TCRdb used MiXCR to reprocess the RT-PCR reads, holding one entry per CDR3 protein. The repertoire holds about 680,000 distinct CDR3 sequences, with approximately 15% as singletons. Input material: memory CD4+ T cells from blood. Receptor source: a female donor in good health, serving as a healthy control. The CDR3 runs from the conserved cysteine through the conserved F or W. The order of the fields is J gene, V gene, D gene, clone size, CDR3 protein, CDR3 DNA. The D gene is left open where the match is weak. Some rows have no size entry. The others give once, few or many, or a class for an expanded clone.

>TRBJ2-3|TRBV4-3|.|few
CASSQVYGGYTDTQYF
TGCGCCAGCAGCCAAGTTTACGGGGGCTACACAGATACGCAGTATTTT
>TRBJ2-7|TRBV27|TRBD2|many
CASSMTSGRGKQYF
TGTGCCAGCAGTATGACTAGCGGGAGGGGAAAGCAGTACTTC
>TRBJ2-5|TRBV10-2|.|many
CASSDRRETQYF
TGCGCCAGCAGCGACAGGAGGGAGACCCAGTACTTC
>TRBJ1-3|TRBV27|.|.
CASSRTRGNTIYF
TGTGCCAGCAGTCGGACGCGAGGAAACACCATATATTTT
>TRBJ2-7|TRBV20-1|.|few
CSAPDTLAYEQYF
TGCAGTGCCCCCGACACTCTAGCCTACGAGCAGTACTTC
>TRBJ2-5|TRBV11-2|.|.
CASSLGSLPPETQYF
TGTGCCAGCAGCTTAGGGAGTCTCCCCCCAGAGACCCAGTACTTC
>TRBJ1-5|TRBV7-2|TRBD1|few
CASSLMMGGGRKPQHF
TGTGCCAGCAGCTTAATGATGGGAGGGGGCCGAAAGCCCCAGCATTTT
>TRBJ2-7|TRBV28|.|few
CASSFYALSYEQYF
TGTGCCAGCAGTTTTTACGCCCTCTCCTACGAGCAGTACTTC
>TRBJ2-1|TRBV6-5|.|many
CASREGGATIF
TGTGCCAGCAGAGAGGGGGGGGCTACAATCTTC
>TRBJ2-7|TRBV28|.|few
CASSFGAGRIGYEQYF
TGTGCCAGCAGTTTTGGGGCGGGGCGGATAGGATACGAGCAGTACTTC
>TRBJ2-5|TRBV6-5|.|many
CASSYSMGGQETQYF
TGTGCCAGCAGTTACTCGATGGGGGGTCAAGAGACCCAGTACTTC
>TRBJ2-2|TRBV4-1|TRBD1|few
CASSRQPGTGGIIPSNTGELFF
TGCGCCAGCAGCCGACAACCCGGGACAGGGGGAATTATTCCCTCAAACACCGGGGAGCTGTTTTTT
>TRBJ2-2|TRBV20-1|TRBD2|few
CSARNLAREAYTGELFF
TGCAGTGCTCGAAATTTAGCTCGGGAGGCTTACACCGGGGAGCTGTTTTTT
>TRBJ2-7|TRBV6-1|.|.
CASSEGTGLAFGQYF
TGTGCCAGCAGCGAAGGTACAGGTCTCGCCTTTGGGCAGTACTTC
>TRBJ2-5|TRBV3-1|.|.
CASSQDTRDGEAQYF
TGTGCCAGCAGCCAAGATACGAGGGATGGAGAGGCCCAGTACTTC
>TRBJ1-2|TRBV5-1|.|few
CASSSSTGHYGYTF
TGCGCCAGCAGCTCCTCGACCGGGCACTATGGCTACACCTTC
>TRBJ1-2|TRBV15|.|few
CATSRDGVWGYTF
TGTGCCACCAGCAGAGATGGGGTTTGGGGCTACACCTTC
>TRBJ2-7|TRBV7-2|.|many
CASSLAAVAYEQYF
TGTGCCAGCAGCTTAGCGGCCGTAGCCTACGAGCAGTACTTC
>TRBJ2-3|TRBV28|TRBD2|few
CASSSSGEGGDTQYF
TGTGCCAGCAGCAGTAGCGGGGAGGGGGGAGATACGCAGTATTTT
>TRBJ2-4|TRBV6-1|.|few
CASSTTGFGYF
TGTGCCAGCAGTACCACCGGGTTTGGGTACTTC
>TRBJ2-2|TRBV5-1|.|.
CASSPSTGNTGELFF
TGCGCCAGCAGCCCGTCGACGGGGAACACCGGGGAGCTGTTTTTT
>TRBJ2-7|TRBV7-9|.|many
CASSLRSGDYEQYF
TGTGCCAGCAGCTTAAGGTCGGGGGACTACGAGCAGTACTTC
>TRBJ2-7|TRBV7-2|.|.
CASRLRTGSTYEQYF
TGTGCCAGCAGACTGAGGACGGGATCGACCTACGAGCAGTACTTC
>TRBJ1-2|TRBV7-2|.|.
CASRLDSYGYTF
TGTGCCAGCAGATTAGACAGCTATGGCTACACCTTC
>TRBJ1-2|TRBV4-1|.|many
CASIQTANPGKSYGYTF
TGCGCCAGCATCCAGACCGCTAATCCGGGAAAAAGCTATGGCTACACCTTC
>TRBJ2-1|TRBV29-1|.|many
CSVEDDRIIYNEQFF
TGCAGCGTTGAAGATGACAGGATCATTTACAATGAGCAGTTCTTC
>TRBJ2-1|TRBV4-3|TRBD2|many
CASSQRLAGVYEQFF
TGCGCCAGCAGCCAGAGACTAGCGGGAGTTTATGAGCAGTTCTTC
>TRBJ2-5|TRBV5-1|.|many
CASSPGGRETQYF
TGCGCCAGCAGCCCCGGAGGGAGAGAGACCCAGTACTTC
>TRBJ1-5|TRBV2|.|.
CASSPGEGQPQHF
TGTGCCAGCAGTCCGGGGGAGGGTCAGCCCCAGCATTTT
>TRBJ2-3|TRBV6-2/TRBV6-3|TRBD2|.
CASRRTSGTDTQYF
TGTGCCAGCAGAAGGACTAGCGGGACAGATACGCAGTATTTT
>TRBJ2-3|TRBV29-1|TRBD1|many
CSVGKGATDTQYF
TGCAGCGTTGGTAAGGGGGCCACAGATACGCAGTATTTT
>TRBJ1-6|TRBV7-6|.|once
CASSASVDSPLHF
TGTGCCAGCAGCGCAAGTGTAGATTCACCCCTCCACTTT
>TRBJ2-3|TRBV29-1|.|many
CSVENTKGTDTQYF
TGCAGCGTTGAGAACACGAAGGGGACAGATACGCAGTATTTT
>TRBJ1-5|TRBV12-3/TRBV12-4|TRBD1|.
CASSAGGDQPQHF
TGTGCCAGCAGCGCAGGGGGGGATCAGCCCCAGCATTTT
>TRBJ2-3|TRBV2|.|.
CASSESVQDTQYF
TGTGCCAGCAGTGAATCGGTGCAGGATACGCAGTATTTT
>TRBJ1-2|TRBV6-2/TRBV6-3|TRBD1|few
CASTTRRQGNYGYTF
TGTGCCAGCACCACACGTCGACAGGGTAACTATGGCTACACCTTC
>TRBJ2-3|TRBV30|.|many
CAWSSGSADTQYF
TGTGCCTGGAGTTCCGGCTCGGCAGATACGCAGTATTTT
>TRBJ2-7|TRBV7-2|TRBD2|few
CASTSGGGYEQYF
TGTGCCAGCACCAGTGGGGGGGGGTACGAGCAGTACTTC
>TRBJ1-4|TRBV18|.|few
CASSPLGAGDEKLFF
TGTGCCAGCTCACCACTTGGGGCAGGGGATGAAAAACTGTTTTTT
>TRBJ1-2|TRBV6-5|.|.
CASSSPGSRGYGYTF
TGTGCCAGCAGTTCGCCCGGGAGCAGGGGCTATGGCTACACCTTC
>TRBJ2-5|TRBV21-1|.|.
CASIFSGVEETQYF
TGTGCCAGCATTTTCTCGGGAGTGGAAGAGACCCAGTACTTC
>TRBJ1-1|TRBV2|TRBD1|.
CASSFRQGSIDTEAFF
TGTGCCAGCAGTTTCAGACAGGGGAGCATAGACACTGAAGCTTTCTTT
>TRBJ2-3|TRBV6-2/TRBV6-3|.|few
CASSYSPGRGDTQYF
TGTGCCAGCAGTTACTCACCCGGGAGAGGTGATACGCAGTATTTT
>TRBJ2-5|TRBV7-9|.|few
CASSLGYRVGVTQYF
TGTGCCAGCAGCTTAGGGTATCGGGTCGGTGTGACCCAGTACTTC
>TRBJ1-5|TRBV15|TRBD1|few
CATSEGQFYQPQHF
TGTGCCACCAGCGAGGGACAGTTTTATCAGCCCCAGCATTTT
>TRBJ2-7|TRBV11-2|.|few
CASSLGINSYEQYF
TGTGCCAGCAGCTTAGGGATTAACTCCTACGAGCAGTACTTC
>TRBJ1-2|TRBV7-2|.|.
CASSLMMALPNQNYGYTF
TGTGCCAGCAGCTTAATGATGGCTCTACCCAACCAAAACTATGGCTACACCTTC
>TRBJ1-2|TRBV7-2|.|few
CASSLAEGYGYTF
TGTGCCAGCAGCTTGGCCGAGGGCTATGGCTACACCTTC
>TRBJ1-1|TRBV6-5|TRBD1|few
CASSNYRGTEAFF
TGTGCCAGCAGTAATTACAGGGGCACTGAAGCTTTCTTT